This TCR beta chain was captured in a study of blood T cells in healthy people across ages. With a J-beta primer mix and a sample-barcoded 5' primer, a second PCR ran about 6 to 11 cycles. TCRdb re-derived calls from the 5' RACE reads in MiXCR, one entry per CDR3 protein. The table includes 500,000 to 700,000 distinct CDR3 sequences, 25% to 35% detected once. This clonotype was observed at least ten times. CDR3 length: 11 residues. The V end was cut by 7 bases, the J end by 3 bases, with 7 bases between. CDR1 and CDR2 from the germline V gene are WSHSY and SAAADI. Approximately 10 milliliters was the volume of peripheral blood drawn from each donor.

The sequence was collected from a woman aged 80 or over in good health. Sequences were obtained from blood. This chain links TRBV10-2 with TRBJ2-7; the D gene is possibly TRBD1 (5 bases). CDR3 sequence (DNA): TGCGCCAGCACAGGGAACTACGAGCAGTACTTC. Encoded protein: CASTGNYEQYF.